A selection of T cell receptor beta chains follows, all from one sample in a study of blood T cells in healthy people across ages. MiXCR, applied by TCRdb to the 5' RACE reads, yields one record per CDR3 protein. The table lists approximately 800,000 distinct CDR3 sequences, roughly 25% of them singletons. In addition, the sample was reused for a study of T cells of mothers and their children.

Sample: blood. The source of these receptors is a boy aged 10-17 years in good health. Each CDR3 is given with its conserved first and last residue. Each record gives: V gene, J gene, D gene, clone size, CDR3 protein, CDR3 DNA. The D gene is left open where the match is weak. Size is omitted from some rows. Given values are once, few, many or a class for expanded clones.

TRBV18,TRBJ2-3,.,few,CASSPEVTQYF,TGTGCCAGCTCACCAGAAGTTACGCAGTATTTT
TRBV20-1,TRBJ2-5,TRBD2,few,CSARASWGDLAGHIETQYF,TGCAGTGCTAGAGCCTCCTGGGGAGATCTAGCGGGGCACATAGAGACCCAGTACTTC
TRBV13,TRBJ2-3,TRBD2,few,CASRKEAGGLPDTQYF,TGTGCCAGCAGAAAAGAAGCGGGGGGGCTCCCAGATACGCAGTATTTT
TRBV7-2,TRBJ2-1,TRBD2,.,CASSLGWRGGINEQFF,TGTGCCAGCAGCTTAGGGTGGCGGGGGGGTATTAATGAGCAGTTCTTC
TRBV20-1,TRBJ2-7,.,.,CSASSAGGNEQYF,TGCAGTGCTAGTTCGGCTGGGGGAAACGAGCAGTACTTC
TRBV2,TRBJ1-4,.,.,CASKKDIYSEKLFF,TGTGCCAGCAAGAAGGACATTTACAGTGAAAAACTGTTTTTT
TRBV6-6,TRBJ2-1,TRBD2,few,CASSWRTSGDEQFF,TGTGCCAGCAGTTGGCGGACTAGCGGGGATGAGCAGTTCTTC
TRBV10-3,TRBJ2-2,.,few,CAIRGDGGFNTGELFF,TGTGCCATCAGGGGTGACGGGGGTTTTAACACCGGGGAGCTGTTTTTT
TRBV12-3/TRBV12-4,TRBJ2-1,TRBD2,few,CASRQILAGGRNEQFF,TGTGCCAGCAGACAAATCCTAGCGGGGGGCAGAAATGAGCAGTTCTTC
TRBV11-2,TRBJ1-4,.,once,CASSPGRQVNEKLFF,TGTGCCAGCAGCCCCGGTCGACAGGTGAATGAAAAACTGTTTTTT
TRBV4-1,TRBJ2-5,.,few,CASSQEAAGKIETQYF,TGCGCCAGCAGCCAAGAGGCCGCCGGCAAAATTGAGACCCAGTACTTC
TRBV5-5,TRBJ1-2,TRBD1,few,CASSSPGTGLGYTF,TGTGCCAGCAGCAGTCCCGGGACAGGGTTGGGCTACACCTTC
TRBV12-5,TRBJ2-5,.,few,CASGFPHWAGTQETQYF,TGTGCTAGTGGTTTCCCCCACTGGGCAGGCACCCAAGAGACCCAGTACTTC
TRBV5-1,TRBJ2-5,.,few,CASSLDGGARETQYF,TGCGCCAGCAGCTTGGACGGGGGCGCACGGGAGACCCAGTACTTC
TRBV24-1,TRBJ2-7,.,.,CATSSRVAYEQYF,TGTGCCACCAGTTCAAGGGTAGCATACGAGCAGTACTTC
TRBV6-5,TRBJ2-2,TRBD1,.,CASSYGGQISTGELFF,TGTGCCAGCAGTTACGGGGGACAGATTTCCACCGGGGAGCTGTTTTTT
TRBV20-1,TRBJ2-7,TRBD1,.,CSAGKTGNYEQYF,TGCAGTGCTGGAAAGACAGGGAACTACGAGCAGTACTTC
TRBV6-1,TRBJ1-5,.,few,CASSERQVRQPQHF,TGTGCCAGCAGTGAGAGACAGGTGCGCCAGCCCCAGCATTTT